The 27 T cell receptor beta chains listed next were all sequenced from one sample in a study of CD8 T cells in Susac syndrome (dated by TCRdb to between 2017 and 2020). Receptor libraries were prepared by the immunoSEQ multiplex PCR assay. RNA was extracted with the RNeasy kit and about 0.5 to 1 ug was reverse transcribed using random hexamers. TCRdb trimmed public reads at Q25 via fastp, called clones via MiXCR and kept in-frame beta chains. Merged by CDR3 protein, the rows form single entries marked with the most common genes and DNA. This sample gives roughly 120,000 distinct CDR3 sequences in total; roughly 94% of them show up just once. The leading ten clones occupy roughly 0.13% of the sample. Sequenced material: CD4+ T cells from PBMCs. The receptors here all came from a human donor with multiple sclerosis.

V gene TRBV27 combines with J gene TRBJ2-4; 10 bases match TRBD1. This CDR3 is built from 15 residues. V lost 4 bases, J lost 5 bases, and 5 bases stayed unmatched. Germline assignment: CDR1 MNHEY and CDR2 SMNVEV (reference sequence). CDR3 coding DNA: TGTGCCAGCAGTTCGCCTGACAGGGGGCAAAACATTCAGTACTTC. As protein: CASSSPDRGQNIQYF.

This clonotype is a singleton in its sample. This rearrangement joins TRBV3-1 to TRBJ2-7, with 8 positions matching TRBD2. Per the germline V gene, CDR1 is LGHDT and CDR2 is YNNKEL (reference sequence). This CDR3 spans 14 amino acids. Losses at the gene ends were 5 bases for V and 6 bases for J; bases not matched to a gene: 9. This CDR3 reads CASSTRGGRSEQYF. CDR3 DNA: TGTGCCAGCAGCACTCGGGGCGGGAGGTCCGAGCAGTACTTC.

As for this clonotype: One junction end does not reproduce the germline sequence, and a read error may be involved. The genes are TRBV12-3 or TRBV12-4 and TRBJ2-7; D might be TRBD1 or TRBD2, each matching 6 bases. This CDR3 contains 14 residues. CDR3 coding DNA: TGTGCCAGCAGTATAGCGGACAGCAACTACGAGCAGTACTTC. Translated: CASSIADSNYEQYF.

The chain couples TRBV3-1 to TRBJ1-2; 7 bases agree with TRBD1. Germline V gene sequence: CDR1 LGHDT, CDR2 YNNKEL (reference sequence). With V trimmed by 1 base and J by 8 bases, 4 bases remained unmatched. CDR3 length: 13 amino acids. CDR3 in amino acids: CASSQGTGRGYTF. CDR3 DNA sequence: TGTGCCAGCAGCCAAGGGACAGGTCGAGGCTACACCTTC.

The genes are TRBV7-9 and TRBJ2-5; 10 bases fit TRBD2. V was pared by 5 bases and J by 5 bases, with 5 bases of the junction left unmatched. The germline V gene has CDR1 SEHNR and CDR2 FQNEAQ (reference sequence). The CDR3 loop spans 14 amino acids. The CDR3 spells CASSPGLAMETQYF. CDR3 nucleotides: TGTGCCAGCAGCCCGGGACTAGCGATGGAGACCCAGTACTTC.

This chain uses TRBV30 with TRBJ2-1; D is unclear. The CDR3 has 12 residues. With 5 bases removed from V and 5 bases from J, the gap between germline ends came to 10 bases. Germline V lookup: CDR1 GTSNPN, CDR2 SVGIG (reference sequence). As DNA, the CDR3 is TGTGCCTGGCCTAGAAACGACAATGAGCAGTTCTTC. As protein: CAWPRNDNEQFF. Together with reference TRBV30 and TRBJ2-1, the CDR3 gives the full variable domain: SQTIHQWPATLVQPVGSPLSLECTVEGTSNPNLYWYRQAAGRGLQLLFYSVGIGQISSEVPQNLSASRPQDRQFILSSKKLLLSDSGFYLCAWPRNDNEQFFGPGTRLTVL.

The V gene is TRBV10-3, the J gene TRBJ1-1; unclear D gene. Germline V lookup: CDR1 ENHRY, CDR2 SYGVKD. There are 15 residues in the CDR3. Between the trimmed V and J ends, which lost 5 bases and 1 base, there was a span of 14 bases. The chain's CDR3 is CAISPMREPNTEAFF. The CDR3 nucleotides are TGTGCCATCAGTCCCATGAGGGAACCGAACACTGAAGCTTTCTTT.

The chain is built from TRBV5-1 and TRBJ2-6; 8 nucleotides match TRBD1. The V gene end was trimmed by 2 bases and the J gene end by 0 bases; junction bases not matched to a gene: 7. In germline, CDR1 is SGHRS, CDR2 YFSETQ. The CDR3 is made up of 18 amino acids. The CDR3 is CASSLTRTGPSGANVLTF. Here the CDR3 DNA reads TGCGCCAGCAGCTTAACCCGGACAGGGCCCTCTGGGGCCAACGTCCTGACTTTC.

The CDR3 DNA is TGTGCCAGCAGCGTGCGGGATCCAAATCAGCCCCAGCATTTT. Amino acids: CASSVRDPNQPQHF. V gene TRBV9 combines with J gene TRBJ1-5; D is unresolved. Looked up from germline, CDR1 is SGDLS and CDR2 is YYNGEE. V lost 2 bases and J 4 bases, leaving 10 bases between the germline ends. This CDR3 spans 14 amino acids.

CDR3 nucleotide sequence: TGTGCCAGCAGCCAAGATGTGAACTCCTACAATGAGCAGTTCTTC. Translation: CASSQDVNSYNEQFF. The chain joins TRBV3-1 to TRBJ2-1; D gene unclear. CDR3 length: 15 residues. V lost 0 bases, J lost 0 bases, and 6 bases lay in between. Germline CDR1 is LGHDT and CDR2 is YNNKEL (reference sequence).

The rearrangement joins TRBV7-8 to TRBJ2-7; D is ambiguous. V shed 0 bases and J shed 1 base, with 7 bases lying between them. Germline lookup yields CDR1 SGHVS and CDR2 FQNEAQ. The length of the CDR3 is 14 residues. The DNA for the CDR3 is TGTGCCAGCAGCTTAGCCCTCGCTTCCTACGAGCAGTACTTC. Translating it yields CASSLALASYEQYF.

This chain connects TRBV2 to TRBJ2-5; 7 positions match TRBD1. CDR3 length: 13 amino acids. The germline CDR1 and CDR2 sequences are SNHLY and FYNNEI. The J segment lost 0 bases and the V segment lost 8 bases, leaving 3 bases of the junction unmatched. CDR3 bases: TGTGCCAGCCCCGGGACAGACCAAGAGACCCAGTACTTC. Protein product: CASPGTDQETQYF.

In this sample, this clonotype turned up once. The chain combines TRBV6-2 or TRBV6-3 with TRBJ2-7, with D possibly matching TRBD1 (6 bases). There are 10 residues in the CDR3. The germline V and J ends were trimmed by 8 bases and 6 bases, with 8 bases remaining between them. Looked up from germline, CDR1 is MNHEY and CDR2 is SVGEGT. CDR3 in amino acids: CASRTVEQYF. The CDR3 DNA reads TGTGCCAGCCGGACAGTCGAGCAGTACTTC.

This clonotype was counted a single time. The rearrangement uses TRBV7-2 and TRBJ1-2; D is unclear. The ends were cut back, 5 bases at V and 4 bases at J, with 17 bases in the middle. The CDR3 has 15 residues. Germline CDR1 SGHTA, CDR2 FQGNSA. The CDR3 region is CASSPPRARGYGYTF. The CDR3 DNA follows: TGTGCCAGCAGCCCCCCGAGGGCCCGCGGCTATGGCTACACCTTC.

This clonotype was detected only once. This chain links TRBV29-1 with TRBJ1-2, with D unclear. There are 12 residues in the CDR3. Trimming cost V 7 bases and J 7 bases, with 16 bases left between them. CDR1 SQVTM and CDR2 ANQGSEA come from the germline V gene. This chain's CDR3 is CSDRMDLGGYTF. The DNA of the CDR3 is TGCAGCGACCGAATGGACCTTGGTGGCTACACCTTC.

The gene calls are TRBV6-2 or TRBV6-3 and TRBJ2-1; TRBD1 is a possible D gene (5 bases). The CDR3 totals 14 residues. V was clipped by 4 bases and J by 10 bases, with 17 bases between them. Per the germline V gene, CDR1 is MNHEY and CDR2 is SVGEGT. The CDR3 spells CASSFHRLGNEQFF. The DNA of the CDR3 is TGTGCCAGCAGTTTTCACAGGCTCGGTAACGAGCAGTTCTTC.

V usage is TRBV5-4 and J usage is TRBJ2-1, with D possibly TRBD2 on 6 matching bases. Trimming pared 0 bases from V and 9 bases from J, leaving 16 bases between. The CDR3 totals 15 residues. CDR1 and CDR2 from the germline V gene are SGHNT and YYREEE (reference sequence). The CDR3 DNA reads TGTGCCAGCAGCTTGGGGGTAGCGGTACGCGGTGAGCAGTTCTTC. Translated: CASSLGVAVRGEQFF. Variable domain in full (rest from reference TRBV5-4 and TRBJ2-1): ETGVTQSPTHLIKTRGQQVTLRCSSQSGHNTVSWYQQALGQGPQFIFQYYREEENGRGNFPPRFSGLQFPNYSSELNVNALELDDSALYLCASSLGVAVRGEQFFGPGTRLTVL.

The gene calls are TRBV20-1 and TRBJ1-4, with unresolved D. Looked up from germline, CDR1 is DFQATT and CDR2 is SNEGSKA (reference sequence). There are 14 residues in the CDR3. Trimming pared 0 bases from V and 6 bases from J, leaving 11 bases between. The CDR3 nucleotides are TGCAGTGCTAGAGAGAGTTGGGTAGATGAAAAACTGTTTTTT. It yields the protein CSARESWVDEKLFF.

The gene calls are TRBV29-1 and TRBJ1-2, with TRBD1 matching 9 bases. CDR1 and CDR2 (germline): SQVTM, ANQGSEA. The ends lost 5 bases at V and 3 bases at J; junction bases unmatched: 7. CDR3 length: 14 residues. CDR3 bases: TGCAGCGTTAGGCCGGGACAGGGAGACTATGGCTACACCTTC. This codes for CSVRPGQGDYGYTF.

The gene calls are TRBV18 and TRBJ2-7; D not resolved. The CDR3 has 12 amino acids. V was shortened by 6 bases and J by 2 bases, with 8 bases between the two germline ends. CDR1 and CDR2 (germline): KGHSH, LQKENI. The CDR3: CASSAAAYEQYF. CDR3 coding DNA: TGTGCCAGCTCGGCCGCGGCCTACGAGCAGTACTTC.

The chain joins TRBV20-1 to TRBJ1-2; D not resolved. Germline CDR1 DFQATT, CDR2 SNEGSKA (reference sequence). The V gene lost 4 bases and the J gene lost 8 bases, with 11 bases spanning the gap. The CDR3 runs 11 residues. DNA for the CDR3: TGCAGTGCTACCGAAGAGGTGGGCTACACCTTC. This codes for CSATEEVGYTF.

The chain is built from TRBV29-1 and TRBJ2-1; 7 nucleotides line up with TRBD2. J lost 0 bases, V lost 6 bases, and 5 bases had no gene match. Germline loops: CDR1 SQVTM, CDR2 ANQGSEA. The CDR3 has 14 residues. CDR3 in amino acids: CSVIAGSSYNEQFF. CDR3 bases: TGCAGCGTAATAGCGGGTAGCTCCTACAATGAGCAGTTCTTC.

V gene TRBV2 combines with J gene TRBJ2-7; D may be TRBD2 (5 bases). The germline gives CDR1 SNHLY, CDR2 FYNNEI. Trimming stripped 3 bases from V and 5 bases from J, with 17 bases between. The CDR3 length is 15 residues. CDR3 residues: CASSDRASNPHEQYF. CDR3 sequence (DNA): TGTGCCAGCAGTGATAGGGCTAGCAATCCCCACGAGCAGTACTTC.

The rearrangement joins TRBV5-1 to TRBJ1-1; D not resolved. Germline V lookup: CDR1 SGHRS, CDR2 YFSETQ. This CDR3 has 14 amino acids. V was cut by 0 bases and J by 1 base, with 7 bases left in between. CDR3: CASSLDGGNTEAFF. DNA of the CDR3: TGCGCCAGCAGCTTGGATGGAGGGAACACTGAAGCTTTCTTT. The whole variable domain, remainder taken from reference TRBV5-1 and TRBJ1-1, is KAGVTQTPRYLIKTRGQQVTLSCSPISGHRSVSWYQQTPGQGLQFLFEYFSETQRNKGNFPGRFSGRQFSNSRSEMNVSTLELGDSALYLCASSLDGGNTEAFFGQGTRLTVV.

V gene TRBV7-9 combines with J gene TRBJ2-2; possible D gene TRBD2, 5 bases. The CDR3 has 16 residues. V was shortened by 4 bases and J by 2 bases, with 14 bases between the two germline ends. CDR1 and CDR2 (germline): SEHNR, FQNEAQ (reference sequence). CDR3 amino acids: CASSSRERENTGELFF. The CDR3 nucleotides read TGTGCCAGCAGCTCGCGTGAGAGGGAAAACACCGGGGAGCTGTTTTTT.

The chain carries TRBV25-1 and TRBJ2-7, with D perhaps assigned TRBD1 or TRBD2 (6 bases each). The CDR3 runs 15 residues. Germline V gene sequence: CDR1 MGHDK, CDR2 SYGVNS. Trimming removed 6 bases from V and 1 base from J, with 16 bases in between. CDR3: CASSNRGPKSYEQYF. DNA for the CDR3: TGTGCCAGCAGCAATCGGGGGCCTAAGTCCTACGAGCAGTACTTC.

The count of this clonotype is one. The chain is built from TRBV5-4 and TRBJ1-1; maybe TRBD1 (6 bases). V was shortened by 2 bases and J by 5 bases, with 10 bases between the two germline ends. The CDR3 runs 13 residues. CDR1 and CDR2 from the germline V gene are SGHNT and YYREEE (reference sequence). CDR3 nucleotides: TGTGCCAGCAGCTTTAATAGGGGGACTGAAGCTTTCTTT. Translated, it gives CASSFNRGTEAFF.